The clone carrying this TCR beta chain was found a few times. What it binds is unknown. The record originates from a study of blood T cells in healthy people across ages. General study findings and limits: The unknown donor CMV status may have confounded expanded clonotype changes. PBMCs went unsorted, and a conclusive naive versus antigen-experienced comparison was therefore prevented. Estimates based on one million T cells were treated as lower bounds.

A second PCR of 7 to 11 cycles used a sample-barcoded 5' primer and a J-beta primer mix. Through a template-switch adaptor with 12 random nucleotides, each cDNA molecule received a tag. MiXCR, run by TCRdb on the 5' RACE reads, gives a single entry per CDR3 protein. The data show about 1.4 million distinct CDR3 sequences, approximately 63% seen once. V shed 3 bases and J shed 0 bases, with 11 bases lying between them. This CDR3 region has 14 residues. Germline CDR1 and CDR2: SQVTM and ANQGSEA. The rearrangement uses TRBV29-1 and TRBJ1-2; D gene uncertain. The source of this sequence is a man between 18 and 35 years old in good health. Sequencing was done on a sample of blood. CDR3 residues: CSVDPANSNYGYTF. The CDR3 DNA follows: TGCAGCGTTGACCCGGCCAACTCTAACTATGGCTACACCTTC.